This TCR beta chain was retrieved from a study of Ad26.COV2.S vaccination and SARS-CoV-2 variants. Per germline, CDR1 LGHNA and CDR2 YSLEER. V lost 4 bases and J 3 bases, leaving 15 bases between the germline ends. The CDR3 has 15 amino acids. This sample's treatment: around 19 received Ad26.COV2.S at low or high dose, single or two shots; about 5 received placebo; per-sample allocation not given. Sampling was performed 63 days after the first vaccine or placebo injection. Sequenced by immunoSEQ multiplex PCR; TCRdb stores in-frame clones only, minus some. The sample yields about 440,000 clones, about 92% seen once.

The sample consisted of peripheral blood, taken in a trial of Ad26.COV2.S vaccine versus placebo. This TCR was sampled from a person aged 18 to 65 who received the Ad26.COV2.S COVID-19 vaccine or a placebo. The rearrangement uses TRBV4-3 and TRBJ1-1; D is unresolved. The CDR3: CASSPNDAFYTEAFF. The DNA of the CDR3 is TGCGCCAGCAGCCCCAACGATGCATTTTACACTGAAGCTTTCTTT.